One sample yielded the 17 T cell receptor beta chains listed below, sequenced in a study of blood T cell repertoires in COVID-19. Sequencing used immunoSEQ multiplex PCR; TCRdb keeps in-frame clones, though not all of them. Of 100,000 to 150,000 clones listed, 86% are singletons. The sequencing input was peripheral blood. Source of these receptors: a human donor in a cohort sampled during active COVID-19.

The chain links TRBV2 to TRBJ2-1, with D possibly TRBD2 on 6 matching bases. The CDR3 extends over 15 amino acids. Germline CDR1 and CDR2: SNHLY and FYNNEI. V was trimmed by 6 bases and J by 3 bases, leaving 15 bases between them. CDR3 DNA sequence: TGTGCCAGCAGCCCTCTAGCGATTTTCTACAATGAGCAGTTCTTC. It translates to CASSPLAIFYNEQFF.

J is TRBJ2-7 and V is TRBV19, with 8 bases matching TRBD1. The length of the CDR3 is 15 residues. The V gene end was trimmed by 6 bases and the J gene end by 2 bases; junction bases not matched to a gene: 9. CDR1 and CDR2 (germline): LNHDA, SQIVND (reference sequence). Here the CDR3 DNA reads TGTGCCAGTAGGCCCGACAGGGGAAATACCTACGAGCAGTACTTC. Translating gives CASRPDRGNTYEQYF. The entire variable domain, with the rest obtained from reference TRBV19 and TRBJ2-7, is as follows: DGGITQSPKYLFRKEGQNVTLSCEQNLNHDAMYWYRQDPGQGLRLIYYSQIVNDFQKGDIAEGYSVSREKKESFPLTVTSAQKNPTAFYLCASRPDRGNTYEQYFGPGTRLTVT.

The chain combines TRBV6-6 with TRBJ2-2; D is uncertain. The CDR3 is made up of 13 amino acids. V lost 4 bases and J lost 6, with 9 bases in between. The germline V gene encodes CDR1 MNHNY and CDR2 SVGAGI (reference sequence). Here the CDR3 reads CASSSFSPGELFF. The CDR3 nucleotides are TGTGCCAGCAGTTCTTTTTCCCCCGGGGAGCTGTTTTTT.

There are a few counts of this clone. V is TRBV11-2 and J is TRBJ1-5; possibly TRBD1 for D (6 bases). V lost 3 bases and J 10 bases, leaving 22 bases between the germline ends. The CDR3 extends over 16 amino acids. Germline assignment: CDR1 SGHAT and CDR2 FQNNGV. The DNA of the CDR3 is TGTGCCAGCAGCTTGGGGCTCAAGGGGGAATATTATCCCCAGCATTTT. It specifies CASSLGLKGEYYPQHF.

The table lists this clone with a count of one. The V gene is TRBV7-6, the J gene TRBJ2-1; D is ambiguous. Germline CDR1 is SGHVS and CDR2 is FNYEAQ. Trimming left V 2 bases short and J 0 bases short, with 17 bases between. CDR3 length: 18 residues. This CDR3 is CASSLNPHSRSSYNEQFF. The CDR3 region has the DNA TGTGCCAGCAGCTTAAACCCGCACTCGAGGAGCTCCTACAATGAGCAGTTCTTC.

This chain uses TRBV18 with TRBJ1-1; 7 nucleotides match TRBD1. The CDR3 sequence is 13 residues long. Germline V CDR1 and CDR2: KGHSH, LQKENI. Trimming removed 4 bases from V and 7 bases from J; junction bases left unmatched: 6. CDR3 sequence: CASSQTGPNEAFF. In nucleotides, the CDR3 is TGTGCCAGCTCACAGACAGGGCCTAATGAAGCTTTCTTT.

V is TRBV7-9 and J is TRBJ2-2; D might be TRBD1 (6 bases). The CDR3 covers 14 residues. Trimming took 1 base from V and 6 from J, leaving 9 bases between them. Germline V gives CDR1 SEHNR, CDR2 FQNEAQ (reference sequence). For the CDR3, the DNA is TGTGCCAGCAGCTTAGGCCAGGGGTCCGGGGAGCTGTTTTTT. Translating gives CASSLGQGSGELFF.

This chain links TRBV7-2 with TRBJ2-1, with a possible D match to TRBD2 (6 bases). The CDR3 runs to 16 residues. V lost 1 base and J 4 bases, leaving 14 bases between the germline ends. Germline loops: CDR1 SGHTA, CDR2 FQGNSA. DNA of the CDR3: TGTGCCAGCAGCTTAGATACTGGCAGCGGGTACAATGAGCAGTTCTTC. Translation: CASSLDTGSGYNEQFF.

This clone was observed a handful of times. The chain recombines TRBV6-6 with TRBJ2-7; 7 bases line up with TRBD2. J was trimmed by 3 bases and V by 5 bases; bases with no gene match: 10. This CDR3 region has 15 residues. Germline V gene data show CDR1 as MNHNY and CDR2 as SVGAGI (reference sequence). CDR3 coding DNA: TGTGCCAGCAGTCTTCCTAGCGGAGCAGGCTACGAGCAGTACTTC. Amino acid sequence: CASSLPSGAGYEQYF.

This rearrangement joins TRBV2 to TRBJ2-7; TRBD2 is a possible D gene (6 bases). V was clipped by 6 bases and J by 6 bases, with 21 bases between them. This CDR3 contains 15 residues. Germline assignment: CDR1 SNHLY and CDR2 FYNNEI. CDR3 in amino acids: CASSARGLGSIEQYF. The CDR3 DNA sequence: TGTGCCAGCAGCGCGCGGGGACTGGGCTCCATCGAGCAGTACTTC.

This chain connects TRBV6-6 to TRBJ2-7; 7 nucleotides line up with TRBD1. V shed 6 bases, J shed 3 bases, and the junction held 11 bases outside the gene matches. Germline V lookup: CDR1 MNHNY, CDR2 SVGAGI (reference sequence). There are 15 residues in the CDR3. CDR3 nucleotides: TGTGCCAGCAGCCCTATGGGGACAGCCCACTACGAGCAGTACTTC. This sequence encodes CASSPMGTAHYEQYF.

The chain couples TRBV6-5 to TRBJ1-1; TRBD1 is a possible D gene (5 bases). Per germline, CDR1 MNHEY and CDR2 SVGAGI. The CDR3 is 15 residues long. The V end lost 6 bases, the J end lost 1 base, and 15 bases lay between the germline ends. This CDR3 reads CASRPNRRSNTEAFF. Here the CDR3 DNA reads TGTGCCAGCAGACCAAACAGGCGGTCGAACACTGAAGCTTTCTTT.

The chain links TRBV5-5 to TRBJ1-1, with D unclear. The CDR3 loop spans 15 amino acids. Germline V gene sequence: CDR1 SGHKS, CDR2 YYEKEE (reference sequence). V was pared by 3 bases and J by 1 base, with 13 bases between. This CDR3 reads CASSSTPAENTEAFF. The CDR3 nucleotides are TGTGCCAGCAGCTCCACCCCCGCGGAGAACACTGAAGCTTTCTTT.

This rearrangement joins TRBV3-1 (or the pseudogene TRBV3-2) to TRBJ2-1; D unclear. Trimming took 0 bases from V and 7 from J, leaving 4 bases between them. The CDR3 runs 12 residues. Germline CDR1 is LGHDT and CDR2 is YNNKEL (reference sequence). The CDR3 spells CASSQDGNEQFF. For the CDR3, the DNA is TGTGCCAGCAGCCAAGACGGTAATGAGCAGTTCTTC.

This chain joins TRBV9 and TRBJ2-2; D perhaps matches TRBD2 (6 bases). There are 13 residues in the CDR3. The V end was cut by 8 bases, the J end by 1 base, with 9 bases between. Germline V gene sequence: CDR1 SGDLS, CDR2 YYNGEE. This CDR3 reads CASASENTGELFF. The CDR3 bases are TGTGCCAGTGCTAGCGAGAACACCGGGGAGCTGTTTTTT.

The V and J genes are TRBV4-1 and TRBJ2-7; D is perhaps TRBD1 (5 bases). The CDR3 is 17 amino acids. V was trimmed by 1 base and J by 2 bases, leaving 18 bases between them. The V gene's germline CDR1 is MGHRA and CDR2 YSYEKL. This chain's CDR3 is CASSQGAGRVNPYEQYF. CDR3 DNA sequence: TGCGCCAGCAGCCAAGGGGCTGGCAGGGTAAACCCCTACGAGCAGTACTTC.

The J gene is TRBJ1-3, the V gene TRBV4-3, with D possibly matching TRBD1 (6 bases). The length of the CDR3 is 17 residues. V lost 0 bases, J lost 6 bases, and 18 bases lay in between. Germline-derived CDR1 and CDR2 are LGHNA and YSLEER. DNA of the CDR3: TGCGCCAGCAGCCAAGACCCGACGACAGGTCCAGAAAACACCATATATTTT. Amino acids: CASSQDPTTGPENTIYF.